This T cell receptor beta chain was recorded in a study of shared clonotypes between healthy human individuals. Evenly divided among several immunoSEQ plates was the genomic DNA of each subset. Here immunoSEQ multiplex PCR was the method, and the copy in TCRdb shows in-frame clones only, minus some. The table shows about a million clones, with about 72% occurring only once. CDR1 and CDR2 (germline): SGHTA, FQGTGA. V lost 5 bases and J lost 4; bases outside the gene matches: 4. This CDR3 region has 14 residues. This sequence joins TRBV7-3 and TRBJ2-2; 7 nucleotides align to TRBD2. The sequencing sample was made of memory CD4+ T cells from PBMCs. Noted subset: CD45RA-negative fraction. This receptor was obtained from a man younger than 30 in good health. Some clones in this sample may be carry-over from other donors' samples. The CDR3 spells CASSRGRATGELFF. The CDR3 coding sequence is TGTGCCAGCAGCCGTGGGAGGGCCACCGGGGAGCTGTTTTTT.